Below are 8 T cell receptor beta chains sequenced from a single sample in a study of regulatory T cells. Findings and limits, study-wide: CD3G-deficient patients' regulatory T cells showed reduced Shannon diversity versus autologous conventional CD4+ and control regulatory cells.

No cognate antigen is known for these TCRs. The PCR used 52 TRBV and 13 TRBJ primers. This table comes from immunoSEQ multiplex PCR, and its TCRdb copy is limited to in-frame clones, with some not included. The profile covers 4,000 or so clones, with 75% to 95% appearing a single time and about 2.7% taken by the ten largest. Sequencing input: CD4+ Tregs sorted from blood. These receptors were taken from a child between 2 and 9 years old with CD3G deficiency.

The chain uses TRBV6-1 and TRBJ1-1; 7 bases line up with TRBD1. Per germline, CDR1 MNHNS and CDR2 SASEGT. This CDR3 comprises 14 residues. The trim removed 6 bases at V and 0 bases at J, leaving 4 bases unmatched. The CDR3 spells CASSPGQMNTEAFF. In nucleotides, the CDR3 is TGTGCCAGCAGCCCGGGACAGATGAACACTGAAGCTTTCTTT.

The chain joins TRBV7-8 to TRBJ2-3; D may be TRBD2 (5 bases). The CDR3 sequence is 13 residues long. Germline V gene data show CDR1 as SGHVS and CDR2 as FQNEAQ. V lost 3 bases and J lost 3, with 7 bases in between. The CDR3 protein is CASSFRETDTQYF. In DNA form, the CDR3 reads TGTGCCAGCAGCTTTAGGGAGACAGATACGCAGTATTTT.

The chain joins TRBV28 to TRBJ1-1; weak D call: TRBD1 (6 bases). V was clipped by 5 bases and J by 3 bases, with 13 bases between them. The CDR3 loop spans 14 amino acids. The germline V gene has CDR1 MDHEN and CDR2 SYDVKM. CDR3 region: CASSPYRAHTEAFF. The CDR3 DNA reads TGTGCCAGCAGTCCTTACAGGGCCCACACTGAAGCTTTCTTT.

The chain couples TRBV20-1 to TRBJ2-3; D call uncertain. V was pared by 3 bases and J by 3 bases, with 4 bases between. The CDR3 covers 11 residues. Germline CDR1 is DFQATT and CDR2 is SNEGSKA (reference sequence). The CDR3 region has the DNA TGCAGTGCTAGTAGAACAGATACGCAGTATTTT. Encoded protein: CSASRTDTQYF.

In the case of this clone: Within the sample, other DNA sequences also encode this same CDR3. This chain connects TRBV5-1 to TRBJ2-2; TRBD1 aligns across 9 bases. CDR3 length equals 15 residues. Germline trimming cut 8 bases from V and 7 bases from J; bases unmatched to any gene: 12. CDR1 is SGHRS and CDR2 is YFSETQ in the germline V gene. The DNA for the CDR3 is TGCGCCAGTAGCGCCGGCGGGACAGGGCGCGGGGAGCTGTTTTTT. Its protein is CASSAGGTGRGELFF.

The chain recombines TRBV6-1 with TRBJ1-1, with TRBD1 as a possible D gene (6 bases). The CDR3 runs 13 residues. The V end lost 2 bases, the J end lost 6 bases, and 10 bases lay between the germline ends. CDR1 is MNHNS and CDR2 is SASEGT in the germline V gene. The CDR3 sequence is CASSESGVAEAFF. CDR3 DNA: TGTGCCAGCAGTGAATCAGGGGTCGCTGAAGCTTTCTTT.

This chain joins TRBV11-1 and TRBJ2-1, with unresolved D. The V gene's germline CDR1 is SGHAT and CDR2 FQDESV (reference sequence). V lost 3 bases and J lost 6, with 9 bases in between. The CDR3 runs to 13 residues. CDR3 loop: CASSFLGRNEQFF. CDR3 nucleotides: TGTGCCAGCAGCTTCTTGGGCCGCAATGAGCAGTTCTTC. Full variable domain (rest looked up from reference TRBV11-1 and TRBJ2-1): EAEVAQSPRYKITEKSQAVAFWCDPISGHATLYWYRQILGQGPELLVQFQDESVVDDSQLPKDRFSAERLKGVDSTLKIQPAELGDSAMYLCASSFLGRNEQFFGPGTRLTVL.

The chain recombines TRBV6-1 with TRBJ1-1; 7 bases are a match to TRBD1. Trimming took 5 bases from V and 7 from J; bases not matched to a gene: 10. This CDR3 comprises 14 residues. CDR1 is MNHNS and CDR2 is SASEGT in the germline V gene. CDR3 residues: CASSSGTVQNEAFF. In nucleotides, the CDR3 is TGTGCCAGCAGTTCGGGGACAGTACAAAATGAAGCTTTCTTT.